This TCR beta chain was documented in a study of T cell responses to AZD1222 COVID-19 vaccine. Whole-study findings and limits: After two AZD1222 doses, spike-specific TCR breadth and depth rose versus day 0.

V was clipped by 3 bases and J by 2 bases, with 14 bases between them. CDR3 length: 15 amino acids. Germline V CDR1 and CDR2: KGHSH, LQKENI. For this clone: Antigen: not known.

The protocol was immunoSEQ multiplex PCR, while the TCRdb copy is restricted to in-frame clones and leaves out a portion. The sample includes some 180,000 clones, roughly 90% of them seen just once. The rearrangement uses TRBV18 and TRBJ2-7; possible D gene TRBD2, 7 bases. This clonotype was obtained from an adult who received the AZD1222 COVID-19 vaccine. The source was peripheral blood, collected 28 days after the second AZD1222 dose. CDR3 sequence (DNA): TGTGCCAGCTCACCCCCCGGGGGGCAGACCTACGAGCAGTACTTC. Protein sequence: CASSPPGGQTYEQYF.